The clone carrying this T cell receptor (beta chain) showed up many times. Antigen: not known. Three rounds of nested PCR, following a modified ARM-PCR protocol, produced the TCRbeta library. TCRdb reprocessed the multiplex PCR reads with MiXCR, giving one entry per CDR3 protein. The sample records approximately 120,000 distinct CDR3 sequences, 62% being singletons. The germline gives CDR1 DFQATT, CDR2 SNEGSKA (reference sequence). There are 12 residues in the CDR3. Trimming removed 6 bases at V and 9 bases at J, with 15 bases between. The data originate from a study of tumor and adjacent non-tumor tissue in lung cancer. Study-wide findings and caveats: Top 100 clones took a larger repertoire share in normal lung. Compared with tumor, normal lung showed significantly lower TCR diversity.

This sample's RNA came from whole unsorted tissue. This non-tumor lung sample came from over 3 cm beyond the tumor edge. Newly diagnosed lung cancer patients had thoracic surgery in China, August–late 2014, without prior chemotherapy. This receptor was taken from a man between 60 and 75 years old with non-small cell lung cancer. Sequenced: distant non-tumor lung tissue. The chain joins TRBV20-1 to TRBJ2-1; no definite D call. The CDR3 DNA follows: TGCAGTGCCCGGCCCCTCCCGGGTGAGCAGTTCTTC. Encoded protein: CSARPLPGEQFF.